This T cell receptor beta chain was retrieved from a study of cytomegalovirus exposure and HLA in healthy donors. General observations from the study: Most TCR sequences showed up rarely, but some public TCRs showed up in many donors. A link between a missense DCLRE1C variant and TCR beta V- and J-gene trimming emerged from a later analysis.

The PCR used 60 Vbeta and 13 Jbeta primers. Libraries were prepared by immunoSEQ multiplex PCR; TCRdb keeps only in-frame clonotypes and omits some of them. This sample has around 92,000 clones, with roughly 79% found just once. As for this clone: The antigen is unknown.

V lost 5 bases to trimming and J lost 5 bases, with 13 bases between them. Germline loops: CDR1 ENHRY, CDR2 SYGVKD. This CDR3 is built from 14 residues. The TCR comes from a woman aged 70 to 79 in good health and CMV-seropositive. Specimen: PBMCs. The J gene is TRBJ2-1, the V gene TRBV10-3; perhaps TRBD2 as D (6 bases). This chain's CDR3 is CAISREFRDNEQFF. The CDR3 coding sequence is TGTGCCATCAGTCGGGAGTTTAGGGACAATGAGCAGTTCTTC.